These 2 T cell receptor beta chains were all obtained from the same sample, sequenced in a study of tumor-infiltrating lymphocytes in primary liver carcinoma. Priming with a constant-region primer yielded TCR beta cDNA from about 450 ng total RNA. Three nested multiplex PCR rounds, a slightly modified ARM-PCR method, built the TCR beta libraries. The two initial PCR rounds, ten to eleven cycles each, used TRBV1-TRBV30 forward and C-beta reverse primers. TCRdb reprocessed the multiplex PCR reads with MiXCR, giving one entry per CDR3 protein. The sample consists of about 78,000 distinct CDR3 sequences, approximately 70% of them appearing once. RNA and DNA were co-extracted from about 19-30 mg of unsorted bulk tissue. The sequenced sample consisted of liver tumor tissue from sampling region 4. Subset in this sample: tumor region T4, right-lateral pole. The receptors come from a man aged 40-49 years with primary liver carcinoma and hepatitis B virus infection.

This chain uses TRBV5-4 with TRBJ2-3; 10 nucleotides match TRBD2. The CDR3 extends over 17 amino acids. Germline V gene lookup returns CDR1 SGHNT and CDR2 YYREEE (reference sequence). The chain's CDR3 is CGSSTVIGTSGTDTQYF. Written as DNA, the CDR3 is TGTGGCAGTAGTACGGTAATTGGGACTAGCGGCACAGATACGCAGTATTTT.

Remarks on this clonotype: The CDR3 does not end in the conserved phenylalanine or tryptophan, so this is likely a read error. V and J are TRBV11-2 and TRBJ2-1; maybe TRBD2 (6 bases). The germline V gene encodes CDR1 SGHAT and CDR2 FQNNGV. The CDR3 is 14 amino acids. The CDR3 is CVSSSAGPGSEQFV. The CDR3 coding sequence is TGTGTCAGCAGTTCAGCGGGCCCTGGGAGTGAGCAGTTCGTC.